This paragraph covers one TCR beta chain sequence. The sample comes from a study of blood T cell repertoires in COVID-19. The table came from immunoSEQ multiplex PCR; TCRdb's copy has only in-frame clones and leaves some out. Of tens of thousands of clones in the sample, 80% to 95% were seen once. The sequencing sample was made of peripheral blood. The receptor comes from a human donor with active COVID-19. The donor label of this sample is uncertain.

CDR3 residues: CASSGRDRGYTF. CDR3 nucleotide sequence: TGTGCCAGCAGTGGCAGGGATCGTGGCTACACCTTC. V and J are TRBV2 and TRBJ1-2; perhaps TRBD1 as D (5 bases). Germline V gene lookup returns CDR1 SNHLY and CDR2 FYNNEI. The length of the CDR3 is 12 residues. Trimming took off 4 bases at V and 7 bases at J, with 10 bases between the two ends.